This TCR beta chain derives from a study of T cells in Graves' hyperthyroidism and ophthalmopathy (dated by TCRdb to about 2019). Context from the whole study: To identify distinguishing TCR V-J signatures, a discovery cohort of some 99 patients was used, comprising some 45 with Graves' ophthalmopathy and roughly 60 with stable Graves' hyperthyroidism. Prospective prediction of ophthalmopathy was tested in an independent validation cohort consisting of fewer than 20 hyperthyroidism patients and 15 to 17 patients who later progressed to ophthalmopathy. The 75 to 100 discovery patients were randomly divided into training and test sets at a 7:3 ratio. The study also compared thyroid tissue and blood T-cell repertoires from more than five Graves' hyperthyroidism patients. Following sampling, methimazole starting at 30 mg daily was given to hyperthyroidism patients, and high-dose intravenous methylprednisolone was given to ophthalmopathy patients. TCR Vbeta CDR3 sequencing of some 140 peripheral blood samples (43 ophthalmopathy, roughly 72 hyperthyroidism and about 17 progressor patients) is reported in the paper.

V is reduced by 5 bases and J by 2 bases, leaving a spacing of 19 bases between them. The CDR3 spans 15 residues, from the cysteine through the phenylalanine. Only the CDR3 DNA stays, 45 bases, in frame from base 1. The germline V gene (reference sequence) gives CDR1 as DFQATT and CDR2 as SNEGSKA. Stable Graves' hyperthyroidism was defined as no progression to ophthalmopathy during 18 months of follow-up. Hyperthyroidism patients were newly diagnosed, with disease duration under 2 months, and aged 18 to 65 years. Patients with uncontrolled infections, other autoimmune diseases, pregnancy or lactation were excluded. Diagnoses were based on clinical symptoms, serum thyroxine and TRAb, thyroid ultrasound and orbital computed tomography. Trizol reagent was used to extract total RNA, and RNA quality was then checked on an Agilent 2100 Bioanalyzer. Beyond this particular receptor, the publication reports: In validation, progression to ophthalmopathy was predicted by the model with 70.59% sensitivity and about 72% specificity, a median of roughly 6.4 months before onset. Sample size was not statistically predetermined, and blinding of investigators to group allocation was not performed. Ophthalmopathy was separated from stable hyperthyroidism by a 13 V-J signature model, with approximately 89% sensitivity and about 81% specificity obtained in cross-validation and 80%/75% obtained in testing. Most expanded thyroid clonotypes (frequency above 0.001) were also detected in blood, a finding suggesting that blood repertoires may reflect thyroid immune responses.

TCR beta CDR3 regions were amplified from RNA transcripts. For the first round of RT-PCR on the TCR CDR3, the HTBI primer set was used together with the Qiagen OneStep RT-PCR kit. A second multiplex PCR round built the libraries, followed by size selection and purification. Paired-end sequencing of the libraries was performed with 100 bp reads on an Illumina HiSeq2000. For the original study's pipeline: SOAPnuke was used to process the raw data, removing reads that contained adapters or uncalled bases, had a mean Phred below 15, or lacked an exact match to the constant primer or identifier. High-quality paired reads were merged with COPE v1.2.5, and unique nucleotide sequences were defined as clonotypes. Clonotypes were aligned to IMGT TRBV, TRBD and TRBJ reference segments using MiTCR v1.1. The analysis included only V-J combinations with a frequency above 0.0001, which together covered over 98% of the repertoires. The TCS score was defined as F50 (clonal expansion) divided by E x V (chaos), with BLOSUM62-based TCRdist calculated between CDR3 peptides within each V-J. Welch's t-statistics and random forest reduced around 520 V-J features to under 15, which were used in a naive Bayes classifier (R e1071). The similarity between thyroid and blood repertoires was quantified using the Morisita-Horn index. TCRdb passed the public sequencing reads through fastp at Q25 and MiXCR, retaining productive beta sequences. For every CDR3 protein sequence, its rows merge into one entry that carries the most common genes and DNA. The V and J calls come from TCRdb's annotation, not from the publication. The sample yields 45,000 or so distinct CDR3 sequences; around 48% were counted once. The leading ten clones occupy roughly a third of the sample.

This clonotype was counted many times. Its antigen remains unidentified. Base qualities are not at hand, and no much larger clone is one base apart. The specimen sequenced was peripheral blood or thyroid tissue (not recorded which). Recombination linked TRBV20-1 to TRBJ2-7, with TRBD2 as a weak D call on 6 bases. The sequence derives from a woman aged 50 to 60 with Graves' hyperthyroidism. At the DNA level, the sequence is TGCAGTGCTCTTGGAGGGGCTAGCAGTCCCTACGAGCAGTACTTC. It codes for CSALGGASSPYEQYF.